Listed below are T cell receptor beta chains from one sample, sequenced in a study of siplizumab effects on memory and regulatory T cells. TCRdb keeps only in-frame clones here, not all; method: immunoSEQ multiplex PCR. Of more than 95,000 clones detected, around 94% appear once; the ten largest clones hold around 1.7%. The material sequenced was non-Treg CD4+ T cells sorted from blood. These receptors all stem from a human donor in good health. Each CDR3 is given with its conserved first and last residue. Each record gives: J gene, clone size, D gene, V gene, CDR3 DNA, CDR3 protein. The D gene is left open where the match is weak. The size entry is marked missing in some rows and otherwise reads once, few, many or a size class.

J: TRBJ1-3
size: -
D: -
V: TRBV6-5
DNA: TGTGCCAGCAGTCAAACTTTCTCTGGAAACACCATATATTTT
CDR3: CASSQTFSGNTIYF

J: TRBJ2-7
size: once
D: -
V: TRBV2
DNA: TGTGCCAGCAGTGAAGTGAGAGGAGATTACGAGCAGTACTTC
CDR3: CASSEVRGDYEQYF

J: TRBJ1-1
size: -
D: TRBD1
V: TRBV5-1
DNA: TGCGCCAGCAGCGAGGGACAGGGGGCATACACTGAAGCTTTCTTT
CDR3: CASSEGQGAYTEAFF

J: TRBJ1-3
size: -
D: -
V: TRBV29-1
DNA: TGCAGCGTTGATCCTCGAGGGGGAAACACCATATATTTT
CDR3: CSVDPRGGNTIYF

J: TRBJ2-3
size: -
D: TRBD2
V: TRBV7-6
DNA: TGTGCCAGCAGCTCACTAGCGGGAGGGGATACGCAGTATTTT
CDR3: CASSSLAGGDTQYF

J: TRBJ2-3
size: -
D: -
V: TRBV6-6
DNA: TGTGCCAGCAGATGGGACAGCACAGATACGCAGTATTTT
CDR3: CASRWDSTDTQYF

J: TRBJ1-5
size: -
D: -
V: TRBV6-6
DNA: TGTGCCAGCAGTTATAGTAGCAATCAGCCCCAGCATTTT
CDR3: CASSYSSNQPQHF

J: TRBJ2-7
size: -
D: TRBD1
V: TRBV30
DNA: TGTGCCTGGAGCCTGGGACAGGGGAACTACGAGCAGTACTTC
CDR3: CAWSLGQGNYEQYF

J: TRBJ1-1
size: -
D: -
V: TRBV6-6
DNA: TGTGCCAGCAGACTCTCGAGGGGTATGAACACTGAAGCTTTCTTT
CDR3: CASRLSRGMNTEAFF

J: TRBJ2-2
size: -
D: -
V: TRBV7-9
DNA: TGTGCCAGCAGCATCCATGTCTCCGGGGAGCTGTTTTTT
CDR3: CASSIHVSGELFF

J: TRBJ1-1
size: -
D: -
V: TRBV25-1
DNA: TGTGCCAGCAAGGGAGGAGCTGAAGCTTTCTTT
CDR3: CASKGGAEAFF

J: TRBJ2-1
size: -
D: -
V: TRBV6-1
DNA: TGTGCCAGCAGTGAAGCCCTGATGATATACCGGGACAATGAGCAGTTCTTC
CDR3: CASSEALMIYRDNEQFF

J: TRBJ1-2
size: -
D: -
V: TRBV27
DNA: TGTGCCAGCAGTTTAACGGCCGAGGACCGGGGCTACACCTTC
CDR3: CASSLTAEDRGYTF

J: TRBJ1-3
size: -
D: TRBD1
V: TRBV12-5
DNA: TGTGCTAGTGGTTCGCCAATCCGGGACAGGGGATCAATCTCTGGAAACACCATATATTTT
CDR3: CASGSPIRDRGSISGNTIYF

J: TRBJ2-7
size: -
D: TRBD2
V: TRBV7-2
DNA: TGTGCCAGCAGCCCCACTAGCGGGAGGATCCTCCACGAGCAGTACTTC
CDR3: CASSPTSGRILHEQYF

J: TRBJ1-5
size: -
D: -
V: TRBV9
DNA: TGTGCCAGCAGCGCCTCAGGGAAGGCTGGTCAGCCCCAGCATTTT
CDR3: CASSASGKAGQPQHF

J: TRBJ2-3
size: -
D: TRBD1
V: TRBV11-3
DNA: TGTGCCAGCAGGACTAGACAGGGGGCATCAGATACGCAGTATTTT
CDR3: CASRTRQGASDTQYF

J: TRBJ1-6
size: -
D: -
V: TRBV27
DNA: TGTGCCAGCGCCACCGCTCCTTCACCCCTCCACTTT
CDR3: CASATAPSPLHF

J: TRBJ2-1
size: -
D: -
V: TRBV5-1
DNA: TGCGCCAGCAGGCCCCCCCCGGACTCCTACAATGAGCAGTTCTTC
CDR3: CASRPPPDSYNEQFF

J: TRBJ2-3
size: -
D: -
V: TRBV6-4
DNA: TGTGCCAGCAGTGAACAGGCCACAGATACGCAGTATTTT
CDR3: CASSEQATDTQYF

J: TRBJ2-7
size: -
D: TRBD1
V: TRBV4-1
DNA: TGCGCCAGCAGCCAAGGGGGACAGGGGTCCTACGAGCAGTACTTC
CDR3: CASSQGGQGSYEQYF

J: TRBJ1-1
size: -
D: TRBD1
V: TRBV6-6
DNA: TGTGCCAGCAGACACCGGGACAGGACGAACACTGAAGCTTTCTTT
CDR3: CASRHRDRTNTEAFF

J: TRBJ2-2
size: -
D: TRBD2
V: TRBV11-2
DNA: TGTGCCAGCAGCTTGAGGACTAGCGGGCCTACCGGGGAGCTGTTTTTT
CDR3: CASSLRTSGPTGELFF

J: TRBJ2-7
size: -
D: TRBD2
V: TRBV4-1
DNA: TGCGCCAGCAGCCAAGATCCGGTGGGACTAGGTACCTACGAGCAGTACTTC
CDR3: CASSQDPVGLGTYEQYF

J: TRBJ2-7
size: -
D: -
V: TRBV5-1
DNA: TGCGCCAGCAGCACGACGGCCCAGGCGGGCGAGCAGTACTTC
CDR3: CASSTTAQAGEQYF

J: TRBJ1-4
size: -
D: -
V: TRBV5-1
DNA: TGCGCCAGCAGCAGGGAAAACAGGGCGGATGAAAAACTGTTTTTT
CDR3: CASSRENRADEKLFF

J: TRBJ2-5
size: -
D: TRBD1
V: TRBV6-5
DNA: TGTGCCAGCAGTTACCCGGACAGGAACGGGCAGACCCAGTACTTC
CDR3: CASSYPDRNGQTQYF

J: TRBJ2-7
size: -
D: TRBD1
V: TRBV5-6
DNA: TGTGCCAGCAGCGGAGACAGGGGGCTCTACGAGCAGTACTTC
CDR3: CASSGDRGLYEQYF

J: TRBJ1-2
size: -
D: TRBD1
V: TRBV5-1
DNA: TGCGCCAGCAGCCCTCAGGGGGGAGAAGACTATGGCTACACCTTC
CDR3: CASSPQGGEDYGYTF

J: TRBJ1-1
size: -
D: -
V: TRBV6-5
DNA: TGTGCCAGCGGGGGGGGGTACACTGAAGCTTTCTTT
CDR3: CASGGGYTEAFF

J: TRBJ2-1
size: -
D: -
V: TRBV5-4
DNA: TGTGCCAGCAGCTTGGAGGCCGACGGGTACAATGAGCAGTTCTTC
CDR3: CASSLEADGYNEQFF

J: TRBJ2-1
size: -
D: -
V: TRBV10-1
DNA: TGCGCCAGCAGTGGATCGGGCACCTCCTACAATGAGCAGTTCTTC
CDR3: CASSGSGTSYNEQFF

J: TRBJ1-5
size: few
D: -
V: TRBV11-2
DNA: TGTGCCAGCAGCTTAGCCGGGCTACAGCCCCAGCATTTT
CDR3: CASSLAGLQPQHF

J: TRBJ1-5
size: once
D: -
V: TRBV18
DNA: TGTGCCAGCTCACCAAACGCGGCAGGTGCGAATCAGCCCCAGCATTTT
CDR3: CASSPNAAGANQPQHF

J: TRBJ1-4
size: -
D: TRBD1
V: TRBV15
DNA: TGTGCCACCAGCAGAAGTCTCACAGGGGCTGGTGAAAAACTGTTTTTT
CDR3: CATSRSLTGAGEKLFF

J: TRBJ2-1
size: -
D: -
V: TRBV7-2
DNA: TGTGCCAGCAGCCGATACGGGACGGCTGAGCAGTTCTTC
CDR3: CASSRYGTAEQFF

J: TRBJ2-1
size: -
D: TRBD2
V: TRBV5-4
DNA: TGTGCCAGCAGCTTCGGGACTAGCGGGGTGAGCTCCTACAATGAGCAGTTCTTC
CDR3: CASSFGTSGVSSYNEQFF

J: TRBJ1-5
size: -
D: TRBD1
V: TRBV19
DNA: TGTGCCAGTAGTATGGGGACAGGAACAGGGGGCAATCAGCCCCAGCATTTT
CDR3: CASSMGTGTGGNQPQHF

J: TRBJ2-1
size: -
D: -
V: TRBV7-2
DNA: TGTGCCAGCAGCTTAACACCGAGGGGGGGCGCATGGCATGAGCAGTTCTTC
CDR3: CASSLTPRGGAWHEQFF

J: TRBJ2-1
size: -
D: TRBD1
V: TRBV6-6
DNA: TGTGCCAGCAGTCGGACAGGGGTCCGCCATGAGCAGTTCTTC
CDR3: CASSRTGVRHEQFF

J: TRBJ1-1
size: -
D: -
V: TRBV6-6
DNA: TGTGCCAGCACCGGTCAGACGAACACTGAAGCTTTCTTT
CDR3: CASTGQTNTEAFF

J: TRBJ1-1
size: -
D: -
V: TRBV12-5
DNA: TGTGCTAGTGGTTTTAAGGAGAACACTGAAGCTTTCTTT
CDR3: CASGFKENTEAFF

J: TRBJ2-5
size: -
D: -
V: TRBV18
DNA: TGTGCCAGCTCACCTGGGGGGTCCCAAGAGACCCAGTACTTC
CDR3: CASSPGGSQETQYF

J: TRBJ2-5
size: -
D: -
V: TRBV5-4
DNA: TGTGCCAGCACCCCCCCCGGGACTGAACAGACCCAGTACTTC
CDR3: CASTPPGTEQTQYF

J: TRBJ1-3
size: -
D: -
V: TRBV7-2
DNA: TGTGCCAGCAGTCGGTCAGGGTACTCTGGAAACACCATATATTTT
CDR3: CASSRSGYSGNTIYF

J: TRBJ1-5
size: -
D: -
V: TRBV10-1
DNA: TGCGCCAGCAGTGTCCTGGGGGGCCCCCCGGCCAGCAATCAGCCCCAGCATTTT
CDR3: CASSVLGGPPASNQPQHF

J: TRBJ1-4
size: -
D: -
V: TRBV4-2
DNA: TGTGCCAGCAGCTACCGGGAATCCGAAAAACTGTTTTTT
CDR3: CASSYRESEKLFF

J: TRBJ1-4
size: -
D: -
V: TRBV19
DNA: TGTGCCAGTAATAACGGTGAAAAACTGTTTTTT
CDR3: CASNNGEKLFF

J: TRBJ2-2
size: -
D: TRBD1
V: TRBV2
DNA: TGTGCCAGCAGCGTACAGGGGGCTTCGAACACCGGGGAGCTGTTTTTT
CDR3: CASSVQGASNTGELFF

J: TRBJ2-5
size: once
D: -
V: TRBV11-2
DNA: TGTGCCAGCAGGGGGGAAGGGACGGAGACCCAGTACTTC
CDR3: CASRGEGTETQYF

J: TRBJ2-3
size: -
D: TRBD2
V: TRBV7-3
DNA: TGTGCCAGCAGCTTGGGACTAGCGGGCGGCACAGATACGCAGTATTTT
CDR3: CASSLGLAGGTDTQYF